This is a list of T cell receptor beta chains from one sample in a study of cytomegalovirus exposure and HLA in healthy donors. Clones were sequenced by immunoSEQ multiplex PCR, and TCRdb holds only the in-frame ones, with some missing. In the table there are approximately 300,000 clones, roughly 87% of which are singletons. The sequencing sample was made of PBMCs. Receptors originate from a woman aged 25 to 45 in good health and CMV-seropositive. The CDR3 runs from the conserved cysteine through the conserved F or W. The order of the fields is D gene, V gene, J gene, clone size, CDR3 protein, CDR3 DNA. A D gene is named only where the DNA matches it firmly. Size is stated for part of the rows, as once, few or many counts, or as a class when the clone is expanded.

TRBD2	TRBV27	TRBJ2-1	once	CASRIAGSYNEQFF	TGTGCCAGCAGAATAGCGGGATCCTACAATGAGCAGTTCTTC
TRBD2	TRBV5-1	TRBJ2-3	NA	CANKERDRTDTQYF	TGCGCCAACAAGGAGCGGGATCGTACAGATACGCAGTATTTT
TRBD1	TRBV6-5	TRBJ2-1	NA	CASSRDRAPYNEQFF	TGTGCCAGCAGCCGGGACAGGGCACCCTACAATGAGCAGTTCTTC
NA	TRBV25-1	TRBJ1-5	NA	CASSEPGGPNQPQHF	TGTGCCAGCAGTGAGCCGGGGGGTCCCAATCAGCCCCAGCATTTT
TRBD2	TRBV29-1	TRBJ2-3	NA	CSVGGPSGSTDTQYF	TGCAGCGTTGGGGGTCCTAGCGGGAGCACAGATACGCAGTATTTT
TRBD1	TRBV7-6	TRBJ1-1	NA	CASSLGGQKTEAFF	TGTGCCAGCAGCTTAGGGGGACAGAAGACTGAAGCTTTCTTT
TRBD1	TRBV6-1	TRBJ1-5	once	CASRDSDRGNQPQHF	TGTGCCAGCAGAGACTCGGACAGGGGGAATCAGCCCCAGCATTTT
NA	TRBV9	TRBJ1-3	once	CASSPMDSGNTIYF	TGTGCCAGCAGCCCCATGGACAGTGGAAACACCATATATTTT
NA	TRBV18	TRBJ2-1	NA	CASSPPDSPYNEQFF	TGTGCCAGCTCACCTCCGGACAGTCCATACAATGAGCAGTTCTTC
NA	TRBV5-6	TRBJ1-4	NA	CASSQGGQGLNEKLFF	TGTGCCAGCAGCCAGGGAGGGCAGGGACTTAATGAAAAACTGTTTTTT
TRBD2	TRBV28	TRBJ2-7	NA	CASSWLTSGSGNEQYF	TGTGCCAGCAGTTGGCTGACTAGCGGGAGTGGGAACGAGCAGTACTTC
NA	TRBV28	TRBJ1-1	NA	CASSFSQNTEAFF	TGTGCCAGCAGTTTCAGTCAGAACACTGAAGCTTTCTTT
NA	TRBV6-5	TRBJ2-7	NA	CASRGQGLFSYEQYF	TGTGCCAGCAGGGGTCAGGGCCTCTTCTCCTACGAGCAGTACTTC
NA	TRBV27	TRBJ1-1	once	CASTASWVDTEAFF	TGTGCCAGTACAGCGTCCTGGGTAGATACTGAAGCTTTCTTT
TRBD1	TRBV5-1	TRBJ1-1	NA	CASSRLGQTNTEAFF	TGCGCCAGCAGCCGGTTGGGACAGACGAACACTGAAGCTTTCTTT
TRBD1	TRBV2	TRBJ2-7	once	CASKGTGGSIGEQYF	TGTGCCAGCAAAGGGACAGGGGGGTCCATCGGCGAGCAGTACTTC
NA	TRBV4-2	TRBJ1-1	NA	CASSQVSAGGNTEAFF	TGTGCCAGCAGCCAAGTATCGGCGGGAGGGAACACTGAAGCTTTCTTT
NA	TRBV29-1	TRBJ1-5	once	CSVGEGSQPQHF	TGCAGCGTTGGTGAGGGTAGTCAGCCCCAGCATTTT
TRBD1	TRBV18	TRBJ2-7	NA	CASSGRDRGEQYF	TGTGCCAGCTCAGGCCGGGACAGGGGCGAGCAGTACTTC
NA	TRBV14	TRBJ2-7	once	CASSQGRADRSYEQYF	TGTGCCAGCAGCCAAGGTCGGGCAGACCGATCCTACGAGCAGTACTTC
NA	TRBV6-1	TRBJ1-5	NA	CASSEANNQPQHF	TGTGCCAGCAGTGAAGCGAATAATCAGCCCCAGCATTTT
TRBD2	TRBV4-1	TRBJ2-7	NA	CASSQDELAGEGEQYF	TGCGCCAGCAGCCAAGACGAGCTAGCGGGAGAAGGAGAGCAGTACTTC
TRBD2	TRBV4-1	TRBJ2-1	NA	CASSNAGLAVSSYNEQFF	TGCGCCAGCAGCAACGCCGGACTAGCGGTAAGCTCCTACAATGAGCAGTTCTTC
TRBD1	TRBV6-1	TRBJ2-7	NA	CASSGGTGGDHEQYF	TGTGCCAGCAGTGGGGGGACAGGGGGCGATCACGAGCAGTACTTC
TRBD2	TRBV27	TRBJ2-7	NA	CASSWGTSGAYEQYF	TGTGCCAGCAGTTGGGGGACTAGCGGGGCCTACGAGCAGTACTTT
NA	TRBV6-4	TRBJ2-1	NA	CASSVEKGLNNEQFF	TGTGCCAGCAGTGTGGAGAAAGGGCTAAACAATGAGCAGTTCTTC
NA	TRBV4-2	TRBJ2-2	once	CAPVTGGNTGELFF	TGTGCCCCCGTGACGGGGGGCAACACCGGGGAGCTGTTTTTT
NA	TRBV27	TRBJ2-7	NA	CASSFSGTVSYEQYF	TGTGCCAGCAGTTTTTCCGGGACGGTATCCTACGAGCAGTACTTC
NA	TRBV4-2	TRBJ1-2	few	CASSQVHGGRLLANYGYTF	TGTGCCAGCAGCCAAGTCCATGGCGGACGGCTTCTAGCTAACTATGGCTACACCTTC
TRBD1	TRBV5-6	TRBJ2-1	NA	CASSPGQGINEQFF	TGTGCCAGCAGCCCGGGACAGGGGATCAATGAGCAGTTCTTC
TRBD2	TRBV9	TRBJ2-3	NA	CASSVLPSGGLTDTQYF	TGTGCCAGCAGCGTATTGCCGAGCGGGGGTCTGACGGATACGCAGTATTTT
TRBD1	TRBV27	TRBJ1-2	NA	CASYSPDRANGYTF	TGTGCCAGCTATTCGCCGGACAGGGCTAACGGCTACACCTTC
TRBD1	TRBV15	TRBJ1-3	NA	CATSPDRGTGNTIYF	TGTGCCACCAGTCCGGACAGGGGGACTGGAAACACCATATATTTT
NA	TRBV7-3	TRBJ2-3	NA	CASSVQGSRSTDTQYF	TGTGCCAGCAGCGTCCAGGGTTCTAGGTCGACAGATACGCAGTATTTT
TRBD2	TRBV29-1	TRBJ2-7	NA	CSVVGSGGGEQYF	TGCAGCGTTGTGGGTAGCGGGGGTGGCGAGCAGTACTTC
TRBD1	TRBV15	TRBJ1-2	NA	CATGQGDYGYTF	TGTGCCACCGGGCAGGGGGACTATGGCTACACCTTC
NA	TRBV6-5	TRBJ2-7	NA	CASSYYRGRRNEQYF	TGTGCCAGCAGTTACTACCGGGGGCGCCGGAACGAGCAGTACTTC
NA	TRBV5-1	TRBJ1-2	NA	CASSLGGGGYGYTF	TGCGCCAGCAGCTTGGGCGGGGGCGGCTATGGCTACACCTTC
TRBD2	TRBV9	TRBJ2-7	NA	CASSAGTSGSYEQYF	TGTGCCAGCAGCGCCGGGACTAGCGGCTCCTACGAGCAGTACTTC
NA	TRBV28	TRBJ1-1	NA	CASSPVGRTVEAFF	TGTGCCAGCAGTCCCGTGGGCCGGACGGTGGAAGCTTTCTTT
NA	TRBV27	TRBJ1-1	NA	CASSFYRRGGTEAFF	TGTGCCAGCAGTTTCTACAGGAGGGGGGGAACTGAAGCTTTCTTT
NA	TRBV28	TRBJ1-1	NA	CASSPNSNTEAFF	TGTGCCAGCAGCCCTAACAGTAACACTGAAGCTTTCTTT
NA	TRBV5-4	TRBJ1-2	NA	CASSFRGGHGYTF	TGTGCCAGCAGCTTCCGGGGAGGCCATGGCTACACCTTC
NA	TRBV6-5	TRBJ2-2	NA	CASSYMTGTGELFF	TGTGCCAGCAGTTACATGACCGGTACCGGGGAGCTGTTTTTT
NA	TRBV2	TRBJ2-7	NA	CASGTGAYEQYF	TGTGCCAGCGGAACAGGCGCCTACGAGCAGTACTTC
NA	TRBV5-6	TRBJ2-5	NA	CASGRGIQETQYF	TGTGCCAGCGGCCGAGGGATCCAAGAGACCCAGTACTTC
NA	TRBV5-1	TRBJ1-1	NA	CASRTDMNTEAFF	TGCGCCAGCAGGACTGACATGAACACTGAAGCTTTCTTT
NA	TRBV15	TRBJ2-7	NA	CATSRERVCYEQYF	TGTGCCACCAGCAGAGAGAGGGTTTGCTACGAGCAGTACTTC
TRBD1	TRBV28	TRBJ1-1	NA	CASSSRQGRAFF	TGTGCCAGCAGTTCACGACAGGGGCGAGCTTTCTTT
NA	TRBV18	TRBJ1-1	NA	CASSPTGQNTEAFF	TGTGCCAGCTCACCAACGGGCCAGAACACTGAAGCTTTCTTT
NA	TRBV30	TRBJ1-2	NA	CAWRRFIRRDYGYTF	TGTGCCTGGAGAAGATTCATAAGAAGGGACTATGGCTACACCTTC
TRBD1	TRBV6-6	TRBJ2-7	NA	CASSDPGTGIHEQYF	TGTGCCAGCAGTGACCCCGGGACAGGGATCCACGAGCAGTACTTC
TRBD2	TRBV28	TRBJ2-6	NA	CASTWGGSGANVLTF	TGTGCCAGCACCTGGGGGGGGTCTGGGGCCAACGTCCTGACTTTC
NA	TRBV28	TRBJ1-2	NA	CASRDTPGYTF	TGTGCCAGCAGGGATACTCCTGGCTACACCTTC
NA	TRBV27	TRBJ1-5	NA	CASSLSSARNQPQHF	TGTGCCAGCAGTTTATCGTCCGCCCGCAATCAGCCCCAGCATTTT